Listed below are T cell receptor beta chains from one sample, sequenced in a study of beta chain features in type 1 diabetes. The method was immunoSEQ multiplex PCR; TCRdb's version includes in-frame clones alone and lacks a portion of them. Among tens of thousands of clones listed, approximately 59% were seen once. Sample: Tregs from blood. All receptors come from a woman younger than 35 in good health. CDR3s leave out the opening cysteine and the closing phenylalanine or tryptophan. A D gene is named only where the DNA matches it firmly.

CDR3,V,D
ASSDLAGVYNEQF,TRBV7-2,TRBD2
ASSYSGLAKNIQY,TRBV6-5,.
ASSPGTGYGYT,TRBV7-3,TRBD1
ASSLDSDTDTQY,TRBV11-2,.
ASSFRDQPQH,TRBV7-9,.
SVGGPSHDNEQF,TRBV29-1,.
ASSSRTGRGTDTQY,TRBV9,.
ASSSRVGNTEAF,TRBV5-1,.
ASSQEGRGGLAKNIQY,TRBV4-2,.
ASSPFSYNEQF,TRBV7-2,.
SVSDRGLGQPQH,TRBV29-1,TRBD1